This record covers a single TCR beta chain. Its antigen is as yet unknown. The germline V gene has CDR1 KGHDR and CDR2 SFDVKD. The V and J ends lost 5 bases and 5 bases respectively, with 19 bases between them. This CDR3 spans 16 amino acids. These data are taken from a study of blood T cells in healthy people across ages. For the second PCR, which ran for roughly 6 to 12 cycles, a sample-barcoded 5' primer and a J-beta primer mix were used. TCRdb re-called the 5' RACE reads with MiXCR, one entry per CDR3 protein. This table has around 750,000 distinct CDR3 sequences, about 55% appearing once. General study findings and limits: Donors of long life had a larger count of naive CD4+ cells and greater diversity than aged donors. Higher naive T cell percentage went strongly together with higher TCR beta diversity.

Those donating, healthy Caucasian individuals from Russia, were aged roughly 6 to 90. This chain connects TRBV24-1 to TRBJ2-3; D ambiguous. Sequencing input: blood. The origin of this receptor is a man older than 75 in good health. The CDR3 bases are TGTGCCACCAGTGGCCCGTCGCTATCTGGGGTAGATACGCAGTATTTT. Its translation: CATSGPSLSGVDTQYF.